This TCR beta chain is drawn from a study of blood T cell repertoires in COVID-19 (dated by TCRdb to the early 2020s). Study-level background: Collaborator samples came from the United States, Italy and Spain and covered acute and convalescent phases of COVID-19. A de-identified subject ID, COVID-19 status, age in years and sex were almost always included in the sample metadata. The prospective study material was composed of cDNA or gDNA derived from T cells, B-cell-depleted T cells, or PBMCs. Where available, HLA class I and class II types were obtained from metadata supplied by the sample provider rather than from assay-based typing. The samples were drawn from two sources: the first 160 participants of the ongoing ImmuneRACE study, and some 1,300 subjects contributed by 6 global collaborators. The repertoires were released in a freely available public database intended as a resource for research on the immune response to SARS-CoV-2. Subjects who had been exposed to COVID-19, were actively infected with it, or had recovered from it provided the deeply sampled blood TCRbeta repertoires that made up the dataset. Study-level results and caveats: The quantity of clinical and demographic metadata differed by source and by participant and was supplied without curation.

From the cysteine up to the phenylalanine, the CDR3 has a length of 16 residues. The read is trimmed to its CDR3 DNA, 48 bases read in frame from base 1. For this chain, trimming is 0 bases at the V end and 2 bases at the J end, and the number of junction bases without a gene match is 5. The germline V gene specifies MNHEY as CDR1 and SVGAGI as CDR2. TCRbeta CDR3 regions were amplified from genomic DNA using the immunoSEQ Assay, a bias-controlled multiplex PCR. In the authors' own workflow: The number of nucleated cells in each sample was estimated by amplification of reference gene primers within the assay. Sequence reads were collapsed and filtered to measure the absolute abundance of every unique TCRbeta CDR3 rearrangement. For each sample, productive Simpson clonality was calculated by taking the square root of Simpson's diversity index across productive rearrangements. Not all clones reach the TCRdb copy of this immuneACCESS table, which keeps in-frame sequences only. Checked studies attribute under half of the gap to unresolved V genes and leave the rest unexplained. The V and J calls and the clone size are those of that table, but D and trimming were determined from the DNA. The sample records about 170,000 clones, 85% to 95% of which are singletons. The ten biggest clones cover 4.5% to 5.5% of the sample.

Concerning this clone itself: The antigen it recognizes is unknown. Per-base quality was not reported, and no clone a single base away is much larger than it.

Each collaborating institution followed its own protocols to collect whole blood in K2EDTA tubes. For TCRbeta analysis, collaborator samples were shipped as frozen whole blood, as isolated PBMCs, or as DNA extracted from either sample type. This TCR came from a woman between 45 and 65 years old with acute or convalescent COVID-19. The sequencing input was peripheral blood. The chain is encoded by TRBV6-5 joined to TRBJ2-5; a stretch of 8 junction bases matches TRBD2. Here the CDR3 is given as CASSYSAGGRQETQYF. The DNA sequence is as follows: TGTGCCAGCAGTTACTCTGCGGGAGGCCGTCAAGAGACCCAGTACTTC.